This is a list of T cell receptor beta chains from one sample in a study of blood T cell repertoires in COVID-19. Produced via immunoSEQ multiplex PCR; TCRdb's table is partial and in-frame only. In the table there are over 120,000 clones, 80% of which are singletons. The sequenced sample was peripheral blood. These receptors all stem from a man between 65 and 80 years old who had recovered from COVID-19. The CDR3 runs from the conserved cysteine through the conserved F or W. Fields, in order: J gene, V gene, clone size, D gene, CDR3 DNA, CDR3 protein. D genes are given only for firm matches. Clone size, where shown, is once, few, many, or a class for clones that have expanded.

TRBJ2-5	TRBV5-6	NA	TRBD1	TGTGCCAGCAGCATCGGACAGGGTACAGAGACCCAGTACTTC	CASSIGQGTETQYF
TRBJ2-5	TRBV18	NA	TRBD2	TGTGCCAGCTCACGCGGCGGGAGTGGTAAGACCCAGTACTTC	CASSRGGSGKTQYF
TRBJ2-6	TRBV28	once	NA	TGTGCCAGCAGTTCCCCGACAGCCATCAGCTCTGGGGCCAACGTCCTGACTTTC	CASSSPTAISSGANVLTF
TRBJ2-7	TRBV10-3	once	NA	TGTGCCATCAGTGACCCGCCCGGGTCCAAGCAGTACTTC	CAISDPPGSKQYF
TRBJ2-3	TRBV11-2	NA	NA	TGTGCCAGCAGCTTAGGGGAGTTGGATACGCAGTATTTT	CASSLGELDTQYF
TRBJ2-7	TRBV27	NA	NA	TGTGCCAGCAGTTTAATGAGTGCGCCACCCTCCTACTACGAGCAGTACTTC	CASSLMSAPPSYYEQYF
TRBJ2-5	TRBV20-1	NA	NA	TGCAGTGCTAGTTCGGGAAACCAAGAGACCCAGTACTTC	CSASSGNQETQYF
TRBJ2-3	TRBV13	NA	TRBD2	TGTGCCAGCAGCCCCAACTCGGGAGGACGGACAGATACGCAGTATTTT	CASSPNSGGRTDTQYF
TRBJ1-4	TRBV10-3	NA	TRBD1	TGTGCCATCAGTGACCCAGGGGGCCGTGATGAAAAACTGTTTTTT	CAISDPGGRDEKLFF
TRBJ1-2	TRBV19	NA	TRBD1	TGTGCCAGTAGTATGGGGGACAGGGTGAACTATGGCTACACCTTC	CASSMGDRVNYGYTF
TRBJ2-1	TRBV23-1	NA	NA	TGCGCCAGCAGTCAATCTCGAAAGGCTAGCCGGGATGAGCAGTTCTTC	CASSQSRKASRDEQFF
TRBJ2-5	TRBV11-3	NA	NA	TGTGCCAGCAGCAAGGGGACATCTCAAGAGACCCAGTACTTC	CASSKGTSQETQYF
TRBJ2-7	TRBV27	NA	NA	TGTGCCAGCAGTTTATTGGGGGGACCTTACGAGCAGTACTTC	CASSLLGGPYEQYF
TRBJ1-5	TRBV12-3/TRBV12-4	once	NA	TGTGCCAGCAGTTTTTACAGAGATCAGCCCCAGCATTTT	CASSFYRDQPQHF
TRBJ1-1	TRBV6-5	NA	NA	TGTGCCACCCAACAGGGCCCGAACACTGAAGCTTTCTTT	CATQQGPNTEAFF
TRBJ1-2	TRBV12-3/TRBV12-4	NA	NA	TGTGCCAGCAGTTCCGACAGGTGGGGGGGCTACACCTTC	CASSSDRWGGYTF
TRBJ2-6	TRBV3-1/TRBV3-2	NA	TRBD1	TGTGCCAGCAGCCGACAGGGTGGGGCCAACGTCCTGACTTTC	CASSRQGGANVLTF
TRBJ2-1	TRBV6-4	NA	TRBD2	TGTGCCAGCAGGGATAGCGGGACTTATGAGCAGTTCTTC	CASRDSGTYEQFF
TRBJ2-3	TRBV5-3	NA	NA	TGTGCCAGAAGCCCTAGCTCTTCGGACACAGATACGCAGTATTTT	CARSPSSSDTDTQYF
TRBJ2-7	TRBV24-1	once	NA	TGTGCCACCAGTGATTTGCAGTCAAGGGAGAGGGAATCGAGCGAGCAGTACTTC	CATSDLQSRERESSEQYF
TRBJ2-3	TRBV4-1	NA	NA	TGCGCCAGCAGCCAATTGACAGTCACAGATACGCAGTATTTT	CASSQLTVTDTQYF
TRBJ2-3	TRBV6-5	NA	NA	TGTGCCAGCAGTTCAAGCACAGATACGCAGTATTTT	CASSSSTDTQYF
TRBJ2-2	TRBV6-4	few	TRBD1	TGTGCCAGCAGTGACCCCGACAGGGGACCCACCGGGGAGCTGTTTTTT	CASSDPDRGPTGELFF
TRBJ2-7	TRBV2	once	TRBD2	TGTGCCAGCAGTGGGGGGGGAGGACAGTACTTC	CASSGGGGQYF
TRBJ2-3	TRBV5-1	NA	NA	TGCGCCAGCAGCTTTCGAGGAAGCACAGATACGCAGTATTTT	CASSFRGSTDTQYF
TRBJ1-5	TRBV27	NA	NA	TGTGCCAACACCATATACAGGCCGGATCAGCCCCAGCATTTT	CANTIYRPDQPQHF
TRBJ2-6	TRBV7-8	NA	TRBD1	TGTGCCAGCAGCTTCAGTATCGGCCACAGGGGGTCGGCTGGGGCCAACGTCCTGACTTTC	CASSFSIGHRGSAGANVLTF
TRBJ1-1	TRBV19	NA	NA	TGTGCCAGTAGTCCACAATTCGATTACACTGAAGCTTTCTTT	CASSPQFDYTEAFF
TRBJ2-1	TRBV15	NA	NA	TGTGCCACCAGCAGTCAAACCAGGGAAAACCACAATGAGCAGTTCTTC	CATSSQTRENHNEQFF
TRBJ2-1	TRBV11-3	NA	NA	TGTGCCAGCAGCTGGGCCGTTAATAGTGAGCAGTTCTTC	CASSWAVNSEQFF
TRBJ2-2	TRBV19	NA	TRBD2	TGTGCCAGTAGTATTAATGAGCAACTAGCGGGAGGAGTGGGCACCGGGGAGCTGTTTTTT	CASSINEQLAGGVGTGELFF